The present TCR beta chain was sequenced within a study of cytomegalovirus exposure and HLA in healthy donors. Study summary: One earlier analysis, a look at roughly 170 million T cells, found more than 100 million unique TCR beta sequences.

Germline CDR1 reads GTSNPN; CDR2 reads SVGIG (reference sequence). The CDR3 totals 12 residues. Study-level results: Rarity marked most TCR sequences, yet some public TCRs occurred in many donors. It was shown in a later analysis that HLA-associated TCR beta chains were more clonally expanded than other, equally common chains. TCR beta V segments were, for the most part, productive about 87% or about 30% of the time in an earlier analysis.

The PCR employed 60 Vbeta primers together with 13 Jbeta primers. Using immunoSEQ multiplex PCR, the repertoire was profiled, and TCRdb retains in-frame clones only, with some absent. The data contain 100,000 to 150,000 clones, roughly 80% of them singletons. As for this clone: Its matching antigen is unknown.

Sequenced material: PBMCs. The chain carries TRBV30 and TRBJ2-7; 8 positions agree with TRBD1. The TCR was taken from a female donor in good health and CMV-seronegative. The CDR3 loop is CAYSGQAHEQYF. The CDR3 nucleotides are TGTGCATACTCGGGACAGGCCCACGAGCAGTACTTC. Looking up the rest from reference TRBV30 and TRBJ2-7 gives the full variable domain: SQTIHQWPATLVQPVGSPLSLECTVEGTSNPNLYWYRQAAGRGLQLLFYSVGIGQISSEVPQNLSASRPQDRQFILSSKKLLLSDSGFYLCAYSGQAHEQYFGPGTRLTVT.